Listed here are 29 T cell receptor beta chains from one sample, sequenced in a study of blood T cell repertoires in COVID-19. TCRdb's copy holds only in-frame clones and misses some; the assay was immunoSEQ multiplex PCR. Among about 260,000 clones listed, 75% to 90% were seen once. The sequenced material came from peripheral blood. These receptors were collected from a woman between 50 and 59 years old who had recovered from COVID-19.

This clone showed up just a few times. The rearrangement uses TRBV7-2 and TRBJ2-7; tentatively, D is TRBD2 (5 bases). Germline V gene data show CDR1 as SGHTA and CDR2 as FQGNSA. The CDR3 has 13 amino acids. The V gene lost 5 bases and the J gene lost 6 bases, with 14 bases spanning the gap. The CDR3 DNA is TGTGCCAGCAGCCCAAAGCCCAGCGGCGAGCAGTACTTC. This gives the protein CASSPKPSGEQYF.

V and J are TRBV18 and TRBJ2-1, with TRBD1 matching over 9 bases. This CDR3 contains 13 residues. CDR1 is KGHSH, CDR2 LQKENI, per germline. Trimming removed 5 bases from V and 7 bases from J; junction bases left unmatched: 3. The CDR3, as DNA: TGTGCCAGCTCATCGGACAGGGGAAATGAGCAGTTCTTC. It codes for CASSSDRGNEQFF.

The chain employs TRBV19 and TRBJ2-1; D is uncertain. This CDR3 comprises 15 residues. V dropped 5 bases and J dropped 3 bases, with 14 bases sitting between them. The germline V gene encodes CDR1 LNHDA and CDR2 SQIVND (reference sequence). This chain's CDR3 is CASSPRAALYNEQFF. CDR3 sequence (DNA): TGTGCCAGTAGTCCTCGCGCGGCCCTCTACAATGAGCAGTTCTTC.

The CDR3: CASSLAEGDEAFF. CDR3 coding DNA: TGTGCCAGCAGTTTAGCCGAGGGAGACGAAGCTTTCTTT. The chain has TRBV12-3 or TRBV12-4 and TRBJ1-1, with unresolved D. Trimming cost V 0 bases and J 8 bases, with 10 bases left between them. The CDR3 contains 13 residues.

The rearrangement uses TRBV5-6 and TRBJ2-7, with TRBD2 as a possible D gene (5 bases). The germline V gene has CDR1 SGHDT and CDR2 YYEEEE. V was shortened by 4 bases and J by 5 bases, with 19 bases between the two germline ends. The CDR3 has 15 amino acids. CDR3 sequence: CASSPGRLAINEQYF. Written as DNA, the CDR3 is TGTGCCAGCAGCCCCGGTCGCCTAGCAATCAACGAGCAGTACTTC.

The chain is built from TRBV28 and TRBJ1-2; a weak D match, TRBD1 (6 bases). V shed 4 bases and J shed 8 bases, with 17 bases lying between them. The germline V gene has CDR1 MDHEN and CDR2 SYDVKM. CDR3 length: 14 amino acids. The CDR3 DNA follows: TGTGCCAGCAGTTACGGAACAGGGATAGGGGGCTACACCTTC. It is translated as CASSYGTGIGGYTF.

The chain recombines TRBV19 with TRBJ1-1; the match to TRBD1 covers 8 bases. Unmatched junction bases numbered 8, after V lost 6 bases and J lost 2 bases. The CDR3 covers 15 residues. Germline V gene lookup returns CDR1 LNHDA and CDR2 SQIVND (reference sequence). CDR3 sequence (DNA): TGTGCCAGTAGGAACGCCGGGACAGGCAACACTGAAGCTTTCTTT. As protein: CASRNAGTGNTEAFF.

V and J are TRBV30 and TRBJ1-1; D is possibly TRBD1 (5 bases). The CDR3 spans 12 residues. The germline CDR1 and CDR2 sequences are GTSNPN and SVGIG (reference sequence). V lost 0 bases to trimming and J lost 13 bases, with 15 bases between them. The CDR3 region is CAWSVRAGIGFF. The CDR3 DNA follows: TGTGCCTGGAGTGTAAGGGCAGGGATTGGTTTCTTT.

This chain connects TRBV2 to TRBJ1-5; D remains ambiguous. Looked up from germline, CDR1 is SNHLY and CDR2 is FYNNEI. Deletions cut 4 bases from V and 6 bases from J, with 10 bases between. The CDR3 consists of 13 residues. The CDR3 nucleotides are TGTGCCAGCAGTGGGCGGGGAAGTCAGCCCCAGCATTTT. Translation gives CASSGRGSQPQHF.

The gene calls are TRBV13 and TRBJ1-5; 8 nucleotides match TRBD1. CDR3 length: 14 residues. CDR1 PRHDT and CDR2 FYEKMQ come from the germline V gene (reference sequence). With V trimmed by 4 bases and J by 7 bases, 6 bases remained unmatched. CDR3 amino acids: CASSSQGAGQPQHF. CDR3 in DNA: TGTGCCAGCAGCTCCCAGGGGGCTGGGCAGCCCCAGCATTTT.

The chain is built from TRBV24-1 and TRBJ1-1; D possibly corresponds to TRBD1 (5 bases). The CDR3 covers 14 residues. Germline values: CDR1 KGHDR, CDR2 SFDVKD. Trimming shortened V by 4 bases and J by 3 bases, and 11 bases separated the two germline ends. The CDR3 region has the DNA TGTGCCACCAGTGAGGGGGGGACGGACACTGAAGCTTTCTTT. This codes for CATSEGGTDTEAFF.

The chain has TRBV7-2 and TRBJ1-2; possible D gene TRBD1, 5 bases. This CDR3 has 13 amino acids. Trimming left V 4 bases short and J 5 bases short, with 11 bases between. The germline gives CDR1 SGHTA, CDR2 FQGNSA. CDR3 in DNA: TGTGCCAGCAGCTCTATCGACAGATATGGCTACACCTTC. The encoded protein is CASSSIDRYGYTF.

This clone showed up just a few times. This rearrangement joins TRBV19 to TRBJ1-1; possibly TRBD1 for D (5 bases). Germline assignment: CDR1 LNHDA and CDR2 SQIVND (reference sequence). The CDR3 has 16 amino acids. Trimming removed 8 bases at V and 3 bases at J, with 22 bases between. This CDR3 reads CASRSRSRAFDTEAFF. The CDR3 region has the DNA TGTGCCAGTCGAAGCAGGTCCAGGGCGTTCGACACTGAAGCTTTCTTT.

The chain couples TRBV6-1 to TRBJ2-5; D ambiguous. Trimming removed 5 bases from V and 1 base from J, with 11 bases in between. Germline CDR1 reads MNHNS; CDR2 reads SASEGT. CDR3 length: 14 residues. The CDR3 region has the DNA TGTGCCAGCAGTTTGAGGCCGGTCCAAGAGACCCAGTACTTC. This gives the protein CASSLRPVQETQYF.

The rearrangement uses TRBV9 and TRBJ2-2, with TRBD2 matching over 10 bases. The CDR3 totals 15 residues. CDR1 is SGDLS, CDR2 YYNGEE, per germline. Trimming at V came to 4 bases and at J to 5 bases, leaving 5 bases not matched to a gene. CDR3 nucleotide sequence: TGTGCCAGCAGCATGGGACTAGCGAGTACCGGGGAGCTGTTTTTT. This codes for CASSMGLASTGELFF. The entire variable domain, with the rest obtained from reference TRBV9 and TRBJ2-2, is as follows: DSGVTQTPKHLITATGQRVTLRCSPRSGDLSVYWYQQSLDQGLQFLIQYYNGEERAKGNILERFSAQQFPDLHSELNLSSLELGDSALYFCASSMGLASTGELFFGEGSRLTVL.

V usage is TRBV20-1 and J usage is TRBJ2-7; D uncertain. V was cut by 3 bases and J by 0 bases, with 9 bases left in between. The CDR3 has 13 amino acids. Per the germline V gene, CDR1 is DFQATT and CDR2 is SNEGSKA (reference sequence). As DNA, the CDR3 is TGCAGTGCTAGTCGGGTGTACTCCTACGAGCAGTACTTC. This codes for CSASRVYSYEQYF.

The V call is TRBV3-1 (or the pseudogene TRBV3-2), the J call TRBJ2-6; weak D call: TRBD2 (6 bases). The CDR3 extends over 16 amino acids. Germline V CDR1 and CDR2: LGHDT, YNNKEL (reference sequence). V lost 1 base, J lost 1 base, and 8 bases lay in between. The CDR3 nucleotides are TGTGCCAGCAGCCAAGTGGGGGGTTCTGGGGCCAACGTCCTGACTTTC. This translates into CASSQVGGSGANVLTF.

This chain joins TRBV5-4 and TRBJ2-5; weak D call: TRBD2 (5 bases). This CDR3 spans 13 amino acids. Germline CDR1 and CDR2: SGHNT and YYREEE (reference sequence). Trimming cost V 4 bases and J 2 bases, with 9 bases left between them. The CDR3 coding sequence is TGTGCCAGCAGCGTAACTAGTCAAGAGACCCAGTACTTC. Residues: CASSVTSQETQYF.

This clone was found once. CDR3 residues: CASSLATAGVDTQYF. The CDR3 region has the DNA TGCGCCAGCAGCTTGGCCACGGCAGGCGTTGATACGCAGTATTTT. The chain carries TRBV5-1 and TRBJ2-3; D gene unclear. Trimming removed 0 bases from V and 6 bases from J, with 14 bases in between. The CDR3 spans 15 residues. CDR1 and CDR2 from the germline V gene are SGHRS and YFSETQ.

The CDR3 is CASSLDVADTQYF. DNA of the CDR3: TGTGCCAGCAGCTTAGACGTCGCAGATACGCAGTATTTT. The gene calls are TRBV11-2 and TRBJ2-3; D gene ambiguous. Per germline, CDR1 SGHAT and CDR2 FQNNGV. V dropped 0 bases and J dropped 4 bases, with 5 bases sitting between them. The CDR3 is 13 amino acids.

This chain uses TRBV5-6 with TRBJ1-5; D uncertain. CDR3 length: 14 residues. CDR1 is SGHDT and CDR2 is YYEEEE in the germline V gene. Deletions cut 3 bases from V and 2 bases from J, with 9 bases between. CDR3 protein: CASSYRVGNQPQHF. In DNA, the CDR3 is TGTGCCAGCAGCTACCGAGTAGGCAATCAGCCCCAGCATTTT. The whole variable domain, remainder taken from reference TRBV5-6 and TRBJ1-5, is DAGVTQSPTHLIKTRGQQVTLRCSPKSGHDTVSWYQQALGQGPQFIFQYYEEEERQRGNFPDRFSGHQFPNYSSELNVNALLLGDSALYLCASSYRVGNQPQHFGDGTRLSIL.

As for this clone: Other nucleotide sequences from this sample produce the same CDR3. The chain couples TRBV12-3 or TRBV12-4 to TRBJ1-1; no clear D. The V end lost 3 bases, the J end lost 5 bases, and 10 bases lay between the germline ends. The CDR3 length is 13 residues. The CDR3 region is CASSFRGGTEAFF. The CDR3 DNA sequence: TGTGCCAGCAGTTTCCGGGGAGGAACTGAAGCTTTCTTT.

The J gene is TRBJ1-4, the V gene TRBV12-5; tentative D call: TRBD1 (6 bases). With 2 bases removed from V and 4 bases from J, the gap between germline ends came to 11 bases. This CDR3 has 15 amino acids. CDR1 LGHNT and CDR2 FRNRAP come from the germline V gene. CDR3 amino acids: CASGLPGQNNEKLFF. As DNA, the CDR3 is TGTGCTAGTGGTTTGCCTGGACAGAATAATGAAAAACTGTTTTTT.

V is TRBV27 and J is TRBJ1-1; no firm D call. CDR1 MNHEY and CDR2 SMNVEV come from the germline V gene (reference sequence). Between the trimmed V and J ends, which lost 5 bases and 2 bases, there was a span of 12 bases. The CDR3 loop spans 14 amino acids. CDR3 bases: TGTGCCAGCAGTGCGACACGCTTAAACACTGAAGCTTTCTTT. Translating it yields CASSATRLNTEAFF.

The rearrangement links TRBV27 to TRBJ1-2; D is possibly TRBD1 (5 bases). Germline V CDR1 and CDR2: MNHEY, SMNVEV (reference sequence). This CDR3 has 11 amino acids. V lost 10 bases and J lost 6, with 12 bases in between. In DNA form, the CDR3 reads TGTGCCACGTGGGGCCTCCATGGCTACACCTTC. It codes for CATWGLHGYTF.

This chain connects TRBV7-9 to TRBJ2-7; 9 bases are a match to TRBD2. J was trimmed by 1 base and V by 6 bases; bases with no gene match: 4. This CDR3 has 14 residues. Per the germline V gene, CDR1 is SEHNR and CDR2 is FQNEAQ (reference sequence). CDR3 sequence reads: CASSSSGASYEQYF. In DNA, the CDR3 is TGTGCCAGCAGTTCTAGCGGGGCTTCCTACGAGCAGTACTTC. The complete variable domain, with remaining parts taken from reference TRBV7-9 and TRBJ2-7, reads DTGVSQNPRHKITKRGQNVTFRCDPISEHNRLYWYRQTLGQGPEFLTYFQNEAQLEKSRLLSDRFSAERPKGSFSTLEIQRTEQGDSAMYLCASSSSGASYEQYFGPGTRLTVT.

The chain recombines TRBV28 with TRBJ2-7, with D tentatively TRBD1 (7 bases). Trimming removed 2 bases at V and 8 bases at J, with 13 bases between. Germline V CDR1 and CDR2: MDHEN, SYDVKM. The CDR3 is 13 amino acids. The CDR3 here is CASSLKPGGKQYF. CDR3 in DNA: TGTGCCAGCAGTTTAAAGCCAGGGGGGAAGCAGTACTTC. Together with reference TRBV28 and TRBJ2-7, the CDR3 gives the full variable domain: DVKVTQSSRYLVKRTGEKVFLECVQDMDHENMFWYRQDPGLGLRLIYFSYDVKMKEKGDIPEGYSVSREKKERFSLILESASTNQTSMYLCASSLKPGGKQYFGPGTRLTVT.

The chain carries TRBV7-2 and TRBJ1-2; D is unclear. V was shortened by 5 bases and J by 8 bases, with 12 bases between the two germline ends. Germline CDR1 SGHTA, CDR2 FQGNSA. CDR3 length: 12 residues. CDR3 coding DNA: TGTGCCAGCAGCAGACAAAGAGGGGGCTACACCTTC. Translation: CASSRQRGGYTF.

The rearrangement joins TRBV30 to TRBJ1-5; 7 nucleotides match TRBD1. The J segment lost 2 bases and the V segment lost 2 bases, leaving 3 bases of the junction unmatched. The CDR3 is 14 amino acids. The germline V gene has CDR1 GTSNPN and CDR2 SVGIG (reference sequence). CDR3: CAWSRGGGNQPQHF. Written as DNA, the CDR3 is TGTGCCTGGAGTCGAGGGGGCGGCAATCAGCCCCAGCATTTT.